Shown below are 29 T cell receptor beta chains from a single sample sequenced in a study of blood T cells in healthy people across ages. A second PCR, run for roughly 7 to 11 cycles, used a sample-barcoded 5' primer plus a J-beta primer mix. TCRdb analysed the 5' RACE reads with MiXCR anew, one entry per CDR3 protein. Here the sample spans about 590,000 distinct CDR3 sequences, about 30% being singletons. The specimen sequenced was blood. All receptors derive from a woman of 80 years or more in good health.

This clonotype was seen only a few times. V and J are TRBV7-2 and TRBJ2-2; 7 bases are a match to TRBD2. The CDR3 is made up of 12 amino acids. CDR1 is SGHTA, CDR2 FQGNSA, per germline. J gave up 7 bases and V 9 bases, and 5 bases lay outside the gene matches. The CDR3 sequence is CARTSGVGELFF. Here the CDR3 DNA reads TGTGCCAGGACCAGCGGGGTCGGGGAGCTGTTTTTT. The entire variable domain, with the rest obtained from reference TRBV7-2 and TRBJ2-2, is as follows: GAGVSQSPSNKVTEKGKDVELRCDPISGHTALYWYRQSLGQGLEFLIYFQGNSAPDKSGLPSDRFSAERTGGSVSTLTIQRTQQEDSAVYLCARTSGVGELFFGEGSRLTVL.

This clonotype was counted a few times. This may arise from a read error, as a much more abundant clone is one base away. This rearrangement joins TRBV5-1 to TRBJ2-1, with D perhaps TRBD1 (7 bases). Between the trimmed V and J ends, which lost 2 bases and 6 bases, there was a span of 15 bases. Germline V CDR1 and CDR2: SGHRS, YFSETQ. This CDR3 contains 15 residues. The CDR3 nucleotides are TGCGCCAGCAGCTTAGGAGGGGGCGTAGGCAATGAGCAGTTCTTC. Translating gives CASSLGGGVGNEQFF.

The chain has TRBV7-2 and TRBJ2-3, with D possibly being TRBD1 or TRBD2 (5 bases each). The V gene lost 1 base and the J gene lost 4 bases, with 15 bases spanning the gap. The CDR3 is 16 amino acids. The germline gives CDR1 SGHTA, CDR2 FQGNSA. The CDR3 DNA follows: TGTGCCAGCAGCTTAGGAGGGGTTCGGGGAGCAGATACGCAGTATTTT. This codes for CASSLGGVRGADTQYF.

As concerns this clonotype: A much larger clone lies one base from this, so it may be a read error. The rearrangement uses TRBV20-1 and TRBJ2-5; 8 bases align to TRBD1. The CDR3 has 14 amino acids. CDR1 is DFQATT, CDR2 SNEGSKA, per germline (reference sequence). V shed 6 bases, J shed 11 bases, and the junction held 17 bases outside the gene matches. The CDR3 region has the DNA TGCAGTGCCCGAGAGCAGGGGGCCTACAATGAGCAGTACTTC. It codes for CSAREQGAYNEQYF.

This clonotype was detected only a few times. This chain connects TRBV7-2 to TRBJ1-1; weak D call: TRBD1 (5 bases). Germline lookup yields CDR1 SGHTA and CDR2 FQGNSA. With 5 bases removed from V and 0 bases from J, the gap between germline ends came to 13 bases. The CDR3 is 15 amino acids. This chain's CDR3 is CASSPRDPMNTEAFF. The CDR3 coding sequence is TGTGCCAGCAGCCCCAGGGATCCGATGAACACTGAAGCTTTCTTT.

This sequence joins TRBV7-2 and TRBJ2-7; 8 nucleotides agree with TRBD2. Germline CDR1 reads SGHTA; CDR2 reads FQGNSA. The CDR3 sequence is 16 residues long. The ends lost 0 bases at V and 7 bases at J; junction bases unmatched: 11. CDR3 coding DNA: TGTGCCAGCAGCTTAGCCGGGGGGGCCACCTACAATGAGCAGTACTTC. Translated, it gives CASSLAGGATYNEQYF.

This rearrangement joins TRBV7-8 to TRBJ1-1, with a possible D match to TRBD1 (6 bases). CDR1 is SGHVS, CDR2 FQNEAQ, per germline. V lost 4 bases and J lost 4, with 13 bases in between. This CDR3 has 14 amino acids. The CDR3 nucleotides read TGTGCCAGCAGCTCAAACGGAGGGGGCACTGAAGCTTTCTTT. The encoded protein is CASSSNGGGTEAFF.

In this sample, this clonotype turned up many times. The chain joins TRBV7-2 to TRBJ1-2; D is ambiguous. Per germline, CDR1 SGHTA and CDR2 FQGNSA. The CDR3 extends over 12 amino acids. V dropped 1 base and J dropped 7 bases, with 7 bases sitting between them. The CDR3 reads CASSLDGFGYTF. Here the CDR3 DNA reads TGTGCCAGCAGCTTAGATGGGTTTGGCTACACCTTC.

The chain has TRBV6-2 or TRBV6-3 and TRBJ2-2, with unresolved D. In germline, CDR1 is MNHEY, CDR2 SVGEGT. The germline V and J ends were trimmed by 4 bases and 0 bases, with 6 bases remaining between them. This CDR3 is 14 amino acids long. The CDR3 loop reads CASSFMPNTGELFF. CDR3 coding DNA: TGTGCCAGCAGTTTCATGCCGAACACCGGGGAGCTGTTTTTT.

This clonotype was detected only a few times. The V call is TRBV3-1, the J call TRBJ1-4; D unresolved. CDR3 length: 14 amino acids. The germline CDR1 and CDR2 sequences are LGHDT and YNNKEL (reference sequence). Between the trimmed V and J ends, which lost 1 base and 7 bases, there was a span of 10 bases. The CDR3 reads CASSQAGRGEKLFF. The CDR3 DNA follows: TGTGCCAGCAGCCAAGCCGGGAGAGGTGAAAAACTGTTTTTT.

This clonotype was seen repeatedly, ten times or more. The chain combines TRBV20-1 with TRBJ1-2, with 9 bases identical to TRBD1. The J segment lost 6 bases and the V segment lost 5 bases, leaving 4 bases of the junction unmatched. Germline V gives CDR1 DFQATT, CDR2 SNEGSKA (reference sequence). The CDR3 sequence is 12 residues long. The chain's CDR3 is CSAPTGGHGYTF. CDR3 nucleotides: TGCAGTGCTCCCACAGGGGGCCATGGCTACACCTTC.

This clonotype was counted ten times or more. This chain links TRBV5-1 with TRBJ1-2; 10 bases are shared with TRBD1. With V trimmed by 0 bases and J by 8 bases, 4 bases remained unmatched. Germline CDR1 SGHRS, CDR2 YFSETQ. This CDR3 is 14 amino acids long. CDR3 nucleotides: TGCGCCAGCAGCTTGGACGGGACAGGGGTAGGCTACACCTTC. This sequence encodes CASSLDGTGVGYTF. Combining the CDR3 with reference TRBV5-1 and TRBJ1-2 gives the whole variable domain KAGVTQTPRYLIKTRGQQVTLSCSPISGHRSVSWYQQTPGQGLQFLFEYFSETQRNKGNFPGRFSGRQFSNSRSEMNVSTLELGDSALYLCASSLDGTGVGYTFGSGTRLTVV.

This chain connects TRBV18 to TRBJ1-6; 7 bases map to TRBD1. Germline V gives CDR1 KGHSH, CDR2 LQKENI. This CDR3 contains 14 residues. The J segment lost 6 bases and the V segment lost 4 bases, leaving 3 bases of the junction unmatched. CDR3 sequence: CASSQDRTNSPLHF. The CDR3, as DNA: TGTGCCAGCTCACAGGACAGGACTAATTCACCCCTCCACTTT.

The sample holds a few counts of this clonotype. V and J are TRBV5-1 and TRBJ2-7, with D perhaps TRBD1 (6 bases). Trimming cost V 0 bases and J 1 base, with 17 bases left between them. This CDR3 contains 17 residues. Germline values: CDR1 SGHRS, CDR2 YFSETQ. The chain's CDR3 is CASSLAKSGGRSYEQYF. CDR3 nucleotides: TGCGCCAGCAGCTTGGCCAAAAGTGGGGGCCGGTCCTACGAGCAGTACTTC.

This clonotype occurred many times. The chain is built from TRBV27 and TRBJ2-3; D is ambiguous. V shed 7 bases and J shed 6 bases, with 8 bases lying between them. This CDR3 is built from 11 residues. Per the germline V gene, CDR1 is MNHEY and CDR2 is SMNVEV (reference sequence). CDR3 in amino acids: CASMVRDTQYF. The CDR3 DNA follows: TGTGCCAGCATGGTACGGGATACGCAGTATTTT.

This clonotype was observed at least ten times. The V call is TRBV5-8, the J call TRBJ1-2; 10 nucleotides match TRBD1. Trimming removed 4 bases from V and 3 bases from J; junction bases left unmatched: 6. CDR1 is SGHTS and CDR2 is YDEGEE in the germline V gene. The CDR3 is 15 residues long. CDR3 protein: CASSPGQGLYYGYTF. For the CDR3, the DNA is TGTGCCAGCAGCCCGGGACAGGGGCTTTACTATGGCTACACCTTC.

With respect to this clonotype: Given a much more abundant clone one base away, this may be a read error. This sequence joins TRBV7-9 and TRBJ1-1; weak D call: TRBD1 (5 bases). From germline, CDR1 is SEHNR and CDR2 FQNEAQ (reference sequence). The V end was cut by 7 bases, the J end by 6 bases, with 15 bases between. The CDR3 is made up of 13 amino acids. In nucleotides, the CDR3 is TGTGCCAGCACCGAACGGGGGGTGGCTGAAGCTTTCTTT. Its translation: CASTERGVAEAFF.

About this clonotype: A much larger clone lies a single base off, so this may be a read error. CDR3 bases: TGCAGTGCTAGAGATCTTGGGAGGCCGTGGGAGCAGTACTTC. Protein sequence: CSARDLGRPWEQYF. The chain recombines TRBV20-1 with TRBJ2-7; a weak D match, TRBD2 (6 bases). The V end was cut by 0 bases, the J end by 7 bases, with 16 bases between. The CDR3 is 14 residues long. Germline V lookup: CDR1 DFQATT, CDR2 SNEGSKA (reference sequence).

The table lists this clonotype with many counts. The chain recombines TRBV18 with TRBJ2-7; 12 bases are shared with TRBD1. The CDR3 has 16 amino acids. Trimming took 1 base from V and 6 from J; bases not matched to a gene: 7. Germline CDR1 is KGHSH and CDR2 is LQKENI. The CDR3 DNA reads as TGTGCCAGCTCACCACGTACGGGACAGGGGGCTCTCGAGCAGTACTTC. It yields the protein CASSPRTGQGALEQYF.

Many counts were recorded for this clonotype. The J gene is TRBJ1-2, the V gene TRBV10-3, with 8 bases lining up with TRBD1. Germline-derived CDR1 and CDR2 are ENHRY and SYGVKD. CDR3 length: 13 amino acids. Trimming cost V 6 bases and J 5 bases; bases outside gene matches: 5. CDR3 DNA sequence: TGTGCCATCAGGGTACAGGGGGGGTATGGCTACACCTTC. Translation: CAIRVQGGYGYTF.

Ten or more counts support this clonotype. The chain is built from TRBV9 and TRBJ2-7, with D possibly being TRBD2 (6 bases). The germline V gene has CDR1 SGDLS and CDR2 YYNGEE. V was trimmed by 0 bases and J by 2 bases, leaving 12 bases between them. This CDR3 is built from 15 residues. This CDR3 is CASSVDSSGTYEQYF. CDR3 DNA: TGTGCCAGCAGCGTAGATAGTAGCGGAACCTACGAGCAGTACTTC.

A remark on this clonotype: A much larger clone lies one base from this, so it may be a read error. J is TRBJ2-1 and V is TRBV6-1, with D maybe TRBD2 (6 bases). CDR3 length: 16 amino acids. V gave up 6 bases and J gave up 3 bases, with 18 bases separating them. The germline gives CDR1 MNHNS, CDR2 SASEGT. This CDR3 reads CASRSETRISYNEQFF. CDR3 in DNA: TGTGCCAGCAGATCCGAGACTAGAATAAGCTACAATGAGCAGTTCTTC.

This clonotype was counted ten times or more. The J gene is TRBJ2-3, the V gene TRBV5-5, with TRBD2 matching over 7 bases. There are 14 residues in the CDR3. The ends lost 4 bases at V and 4 bases at J; junction bases unmatched: 6. Looked up from germline, CDR1 is SGHKS and CDR2 is YYEKEE (reference sequence). The CDR3 coding sequence is TGTGCCAGCAGCCGTGGGACTAAACCAGATACGCAGTATTTT. Translated, it gives CASSRGTKPDTQYF.

On this clonotype: A read error may produce the germline difference seen at one junction end. The chain recombines TRBV12-3 or TRBV12-4 with TRBJ2-3, with a tentative D call TRBD1 (6 bases). The CDR3 has 15 residues. In DNA form, the CDR3 reads TGTGCCAGCAGCAAGGACAGCCCGAGCACAGATACGGAGTATTTT. This gives the protein CASSKDSPSTDTEYF.

This clonotype was seen at least ten times. The J gene is TRBJ1-4, the V gene TRBV9; D gene ambiguous. Germline V gene lookup returns CDR1 SGDLS and CDR2 YYNGEE. Trimming stripped 3 bases from V and 6 bases from J, with 18 bases between. This CDR3 spans 16 amino acids. The CDR3: CASSANLLLRDEKLFF. In DNA, the CDR3 is TGTGCCAGCAGCGCCAACCTTCTCCTCCGGGATGAAAAACTGTTTTTT.

This chain joins TRBV20-1 and TRBJ2-3; D unresolved. CDR1 and CDR2 from the germline V gene are DFQATT and SNEGSKA (reference sequence). V lost 5 bases and J 6 bases, leaving 12 bases between the germline ends. This CDR3 has 12 amino acids. CDR3 coding DNA: TGCAGTGCTGAGAAGGTGGGGGATACGCAGTATTTT. This codes for CSAEKVGDTQYF.

This clonotype was seen many times. This chain uses TRBV7-2 with TRBJ2-1, with D possibly matching TRBD2 (7 bases). Looked up from germline, CDR1 is SGHTA and CDR2 is FQGNSA. The CDR3 contains 16 residues. V shed 3 bases and J shed 3 bases, with 15 bases lying between them. The CDR3 here is CASSLGGGRDYNEQFF. The CDR3 coding sequence is TGTGCCAGCAGCTTGGGAGGGGGGCGTGACTACAATGAGCAGTTCTTC.

The chain is built from TRBV5-1 and TRBJ1-3; D is unresolved. This CDR3 is 13 amino acids long. Trimming stripped 4 bases from V and 2 bases from J, with 7 bases between. CDR1 and CDR2 from the germline V gene are SGHRS and YFSETQ. CDR3 sequence (DNA): TGCGCCAGCAGCAGTGGCACTGGAAACACCATATATTTT. Protein sequence: CASSSGTGNTIYF.

A single count supports this clonotype. The V call is TRBV7-3, the J call TRBJ2-2; D may be TRBD2 (5 bases). Per germline, CDR1 SGHTA and CDR2 FQGTGA. The CDR3 loop spans 13 amino acids. The V and J ends lost 4 bases and 7 bases respectively, with 10 bases between them. This chain's CDR3 is CASSSSEGGELFF. CDR3 in DNA: TGTGCCAGCAGCTCTTCCGAGGGCGGGGAGCTGTTTTTT.